These 11 T cell receptor beta chains were all obtained from the same sample, sequenced in a study of blood T cell repertoires in COVID-19. Using immunoSEQ multiplex PCR, the repertoire was profiled, and TCRdb retains in-frame clones only, with some absent. The sample lists 150,000 to 200,000 clones, around 90% seen once, with around 0.5% in the top ten. Sample: peripheral blood. Receptor source: a man aged 50-59 years with acute or convalescent COVID-19.

The chain couples TRBV7-2 to TRBJ1-2; D may be TRBD1 (5 bases). Between the trimmed V and J ends, which lost 1 base and 4 bases, there was a span of 16 bases. The CDR3 has 16 amino acids. Germline CDR1 and CDR2: SGHTA and FQGNSA. The CDR3, as DNA: TGTGCCAGCAGCTTAGGAGGGGAGGGTTCTGTCTATGGCTACACCTTC. Translating gives CASSLGGEGSVYGYTF.

The rearrangement joins TRBV9 to TRBJ2-3, with 8 bases matching TRBD2. The V gene's germline CDR1 is SGDLS and CDR2 YYNGEE. The CDR3 covers 16 residues. V lost 2 bases, J lost 2 bases, and 7 bases stayed unmatched. CDR3 nucleotide sequence: TGTGCCAGCAGCGTCTCGGGACTAGGCCCCACAGATACGCAGTATTTT. This encodes CASSVSGLGPTDTQYF.

The chain couples TRBV9 to TRBJ2-5; TRBD2 matches 10 bases. Germline values: CDR1 SGDLS, CDR2 YYNGEE. Germline trimming cut 4 bases from V and 7 bases from J; bases unmatched to any gene: 16. The CDR3 spans 17 residues. CDR3 coding DNA: TGTGCCAGCAGCTCCCACCCGGCGGGACTAGCGCCCGGGACCCAGTACTTC. As protein: CASSSHPAGLAPGTQYF.

This chain connects TRBV7-9 to TRBJ2-5; D may be TRBD1 (5 bases). V was clipped by 5 bases and J by 2 bases, with 9 bases between them. The V gene's germline CDR1 is SEHNR and CDR2 FQNEAQ (reference sequence). The CDR3 contains 13 residues. The CDR3 DNA reads as TGTGCCAGCAGCCTCAGACAGCAAGAGACCCAGTACTTC. Translation gives CASSLRQQETQYF.

The chain employs TRBV6-5 and TRBJ2-1; 7 positions agree with TRBD2. The CDR3 loop spans 16 amino acids. The V and J ends lost 4 bases and 2 bases, in that order; junction bases with no gene match: 8. CDR1 and CDR2 (germline): MNHEY, SVGAGI. The chain's CDR3 is CASSSRWGGAYNEQFF. As DNA, the CDR3 is TGTGCCAGCAGTTCTCGCTGGGGGGGGGCCTACAATGAGCAGTTCTTC.

This clone has only one observation. V is TRBV7-2 and J is TRBJ1-1; 7 positions agree with TRBD1. CDR3 length: 15 residues. CDR1 and CDR2 from the germline V gene are SGHTA and FQGNSA. The V and J ends lost 5 bases and 10 bases, in that order; junction bases with no gene match: 16. CDR3 sequence reads: CASSRGQPGGGLAFF. The CDR3 DNA follows: TGTGCCAGCAGCCGGGGACAGCCCGGAGGAGGTCTAGCTTTCTTT.

The J gene is TRBJ1-1, the V gene TRBV3-1 (or the pseudogene TRBV3-2), with D unclear. V lost 1 base to trimming and J lost 7 bases, with 4 bases between them. The CDR3 extends over 11 amino acids. The germline gives CDR1 LGHDT, CDR2 YNNKEL (reference sequence). The CDR3 DNA reads as TGTGCCAGCAGCCAAGTCAGTGAAGCTTTCTTT. This translates into CASSQVSEAFF.

The J gene is TRBJ1-1, the V gene TRBV7-3, with 11 bases identical to TRBD1. Germline-derived CDR1 and CDR2 are SGHTA and FQGTGA. CDR3 size: 15 residues. V was clipped by 2 bases and J by 6 bases; unmatched bases: 5. In nucleotides, the CDR3 is TGTGCCAGCAGCTTAGAGGGACAGGGGGACCCTGAAGCTTTCTTT. This translates into CASSLEGQGDPEAFF. Supplemented by reference TRBV7-3 and TRBJ1-1, the full variable domain reads GAGVSQTPSNKVTEKGKYVELRCDPISGHTALYWYRQSLGQGPEFLIYFQGTGAADDSGLPNDRFFAVRPEGSVSTLKIQRTERGDSAVYLCASSLEGQGDPEAFFGQGTRLTVV.

The V and J genes are TRBV7-9 and TRBJ2-5; TRBD1 aligns across 10 bases. This CDR3 has 16 amino acids. Germline CDR1 reads SEHNR; CDR2 reads FQNEAQ (reference sequence). The ends lost 5 bases at V and 5 bases at J; junction bases unmatched: 11. CDR3 amino acids: CASSQRSGTGVETQYF. CDR3 nucleotides: TGTGCCAGCAGCCAACGGTCCGGGACAGGGGTTGAGACCCAGTACTTC.

This clone was recorded once. The chain is built from TRBV7-3 and TRBJ2-3; a possible D gene is TRBD1 (6 bases). The CDR3 has 13 amino acids. Germline values: CDR1 SGHTA, CDR2 FQGTGA. Trimming removed 5 bases at V and 4 bases at J, with 10 bases between. For the CDR3, the DNA is TGTGCCAGCAGCGAACAGGGATCAGATACGCAGTATTTT. Its protein product is CASSEQGSDTQYF. The full variable domain, in which reference TRBV7-3 and TRBJ2-3 provide the parts outside the CDR3, is GAGVSQTPSNKVTEKGKYVELRCDPISGHTALYWYRQSLGQGPEFLIYFQGTGAADDSGLPNDRFFAVRPEGSVSTLKIQRTERGDSAVYLCASSEQGSDTQYFGPGTRLTVL.

The chain links TRBV7-9 to TRBJ2-7, with D possibly TRBD1 on 6 matching bases. Trimming took off 4 bases at V and 12 bases at J, with 13 bases between the two ends. The CDR3 loop spans 11 amino acids. The germline gives CDR1 SEHNR, CDR2 FQNEAQ (reference sequence). CDR3 in amino acids: CASSSGTPLYF. Here the CDR3 DNA reads TGTGCCAGCAGCTCCGGGACACCACTGTACTTC.